This T cell receptor beta chain is from a study of T cell responses to AZD1222 COVID-19 vaccine. Trimming left V 6 bases short and J 0 bases short, with 14 bases between. Germline V lookup: CDR1 MDHEN, CDR2 SYDVKM. This CDR3 has 16 residues. Only in-frame clones appear in the TCRdb table, and some are missing; sequencing was by immunoSEQ multiplex PCR. The sample consists of roughly 150,000 clones, 93% of them appearing once. Here the sequenced sample was peripheral blood, taken on day 0 of AZD1222 vaccination. The clonotype comes from an adult in good health. V and J are TRBV28 and TRBJ1-4, with a weak D call TRBD1 (6 bases). The DNA of the CDR3 is TGTGCCAGCAGGCCTGGACAGCCTGCAACTAATGAAAAACTGTTTTTT. It translates to CASRPGQPATNEKLFF.